This TCR beta chain was sequenced in a study of blood T cells in healthy people across ages. With a J-beta primer mix and a sample-barcoded 5' primer, a second PCR ran about 6 to 11 cycles. Each CDR3 protein is one row after TCRdb ran MiXCR on the 5' RACE reads. The table has 550,000 to 750,000 distinct CDR3 sequences, around a fifth seen once. CDR3 length: 15 amino acids. Trimming took 6 bases from V and 2 from J; bases not matched to a gene: 8. Every sample gave at least 5 micrograms of total RNA when it was extracted. This TCR derives from a man in his 70s in good health. The chain uses TRBV12-3 or TRBV12-4 and TRBJ2-7, with 9 bases lining up with TRBD1. The sample taken for sequencing was blood. CDR3 in amino acids: CASSLGTGKPYEQYF. The DNA of the CDR3 is TGTGCCAGCAGCCTTGGGACAGGGAAGCCCTACGAGCAGTACTTC.